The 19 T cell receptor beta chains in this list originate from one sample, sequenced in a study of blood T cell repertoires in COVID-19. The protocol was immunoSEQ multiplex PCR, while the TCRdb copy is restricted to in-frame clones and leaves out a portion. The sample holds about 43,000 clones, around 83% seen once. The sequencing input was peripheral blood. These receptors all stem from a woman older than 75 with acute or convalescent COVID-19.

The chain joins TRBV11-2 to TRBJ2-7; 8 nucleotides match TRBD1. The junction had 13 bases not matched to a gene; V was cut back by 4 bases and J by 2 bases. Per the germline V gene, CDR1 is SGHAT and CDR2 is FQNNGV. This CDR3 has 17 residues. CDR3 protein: CASSSPEFQGATYEQYF. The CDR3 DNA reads TGTGCCAGCAGCTCCCCGGAGTTTCAGGGGGCGACCTACGAGCAGTACTTC.

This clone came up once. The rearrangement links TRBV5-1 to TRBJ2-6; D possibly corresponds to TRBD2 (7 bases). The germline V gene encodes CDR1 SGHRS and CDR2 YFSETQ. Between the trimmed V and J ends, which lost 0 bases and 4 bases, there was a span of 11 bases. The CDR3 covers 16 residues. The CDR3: CASSLEGGRGANVLTF. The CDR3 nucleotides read TGCGCCAGCAGCTTGGAGGGGGGGCGCGGGGCCAACGTCCTGACTTTC.

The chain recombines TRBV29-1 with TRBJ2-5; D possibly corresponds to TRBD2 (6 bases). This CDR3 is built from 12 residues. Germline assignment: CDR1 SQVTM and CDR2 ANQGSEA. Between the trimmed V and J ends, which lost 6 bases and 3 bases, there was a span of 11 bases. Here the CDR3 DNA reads TGCAGCGTCAAGCGGGCAGAAGAGACCCAGTACTTC. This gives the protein CSVKRAEETQYF.

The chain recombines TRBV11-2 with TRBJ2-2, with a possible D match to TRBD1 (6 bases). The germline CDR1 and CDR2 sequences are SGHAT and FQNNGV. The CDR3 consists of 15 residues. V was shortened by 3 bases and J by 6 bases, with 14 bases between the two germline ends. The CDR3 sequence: CASSFNRVGSGELFF. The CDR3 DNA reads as TGTGCCAGCAGCTTCAACAGGGTGGGATCCGGGGAGCTGTTTTTT.

DNA for the CDR3: TGCGCCAGCAGCCCAGGACAGCCAAGGAACAATGAGCAGTTCTTC. Amino acids: CASSPGQPRNNEQFF. The chain uses TRBV5-1 and TRBJ2-1; D may be TRBD1 (6 bases). Germline CDR1 is SGHRS and CDR2 is YFSETQ. The V gene lost 4 bases and the J gene lost 5 bases, with 16 bases spanning the gap. The CDR3 consists of 15 residues.

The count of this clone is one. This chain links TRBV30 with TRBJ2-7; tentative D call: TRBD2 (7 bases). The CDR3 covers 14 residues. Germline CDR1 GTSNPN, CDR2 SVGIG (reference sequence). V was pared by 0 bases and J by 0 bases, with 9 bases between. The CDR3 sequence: CAWSVGGPSYEQYF. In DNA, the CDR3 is TGTGCCTGGAGTGTCGGGGGGCCCTCCTACGAGCAGTACTTC.

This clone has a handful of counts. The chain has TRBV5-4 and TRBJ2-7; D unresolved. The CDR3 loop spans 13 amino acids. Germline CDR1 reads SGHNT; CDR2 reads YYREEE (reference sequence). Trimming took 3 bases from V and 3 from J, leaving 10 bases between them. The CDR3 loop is CASSSSVNYEQYF. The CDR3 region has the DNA TGTGCCAGCAGCTCGAGCGTAAACTACGAGCAGTACTTC.

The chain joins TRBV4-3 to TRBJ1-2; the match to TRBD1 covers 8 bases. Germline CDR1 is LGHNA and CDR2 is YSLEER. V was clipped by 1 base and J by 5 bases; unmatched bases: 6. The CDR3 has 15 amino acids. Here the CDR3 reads CASSQGAQGGYGYTF. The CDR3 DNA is TGCGCCAGCAGCCAAGGGGCACAGGGGGGGTATGGCTACACCTTC.

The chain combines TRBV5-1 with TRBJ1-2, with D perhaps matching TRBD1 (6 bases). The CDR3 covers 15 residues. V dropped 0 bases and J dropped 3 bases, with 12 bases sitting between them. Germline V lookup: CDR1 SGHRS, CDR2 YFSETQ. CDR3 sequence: CASSLGGQFHYGYTF. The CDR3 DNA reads TGCGCCAGCAGCTTGGGAGGACAGTTTCACTATGGCTACACCTTC.

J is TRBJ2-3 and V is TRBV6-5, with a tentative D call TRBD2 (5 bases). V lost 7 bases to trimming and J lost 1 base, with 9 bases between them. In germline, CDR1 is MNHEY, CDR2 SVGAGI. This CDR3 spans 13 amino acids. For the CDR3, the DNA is TGTGCCAGCAAGCGGCCGGGCACAGATACGCAGTATTTT. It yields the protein CASKRPGTDTQYF.

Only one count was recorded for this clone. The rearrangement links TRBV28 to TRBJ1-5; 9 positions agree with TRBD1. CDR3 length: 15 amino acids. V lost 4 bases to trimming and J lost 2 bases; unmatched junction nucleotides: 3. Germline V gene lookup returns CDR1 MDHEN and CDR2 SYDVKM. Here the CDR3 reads CASSSRDRGNQPQHF. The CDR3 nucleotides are TGTGCCAGCAGTTCCCGGGACAGGGGCAATCAGCCCCAGCATTTT.

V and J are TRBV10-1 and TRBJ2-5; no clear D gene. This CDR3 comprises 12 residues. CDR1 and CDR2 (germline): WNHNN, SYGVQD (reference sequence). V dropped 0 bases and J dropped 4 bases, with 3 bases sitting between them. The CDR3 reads CASSESGETQYF. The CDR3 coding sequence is TGCGCCAGCAGTGAGTCCGGAGAGACCCAGTACTTC.

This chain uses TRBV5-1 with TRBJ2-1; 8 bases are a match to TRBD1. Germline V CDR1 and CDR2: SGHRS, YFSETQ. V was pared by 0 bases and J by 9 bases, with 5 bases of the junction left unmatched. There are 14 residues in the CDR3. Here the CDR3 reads CASSLAQGAGEQFF. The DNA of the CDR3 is TGCGCCAGCAGCTTGGCCCAGGGGGCGGGTGAGCAGTTCTTC.

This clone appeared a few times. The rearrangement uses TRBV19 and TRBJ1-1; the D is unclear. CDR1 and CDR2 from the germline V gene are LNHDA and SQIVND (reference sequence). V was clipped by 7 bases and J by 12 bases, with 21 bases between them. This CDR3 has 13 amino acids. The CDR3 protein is CASNGLGSKVTFF. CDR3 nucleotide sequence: TGTGCCAGTAACGGTCTGGGCTCTAAGGTGACTTTCTTT.

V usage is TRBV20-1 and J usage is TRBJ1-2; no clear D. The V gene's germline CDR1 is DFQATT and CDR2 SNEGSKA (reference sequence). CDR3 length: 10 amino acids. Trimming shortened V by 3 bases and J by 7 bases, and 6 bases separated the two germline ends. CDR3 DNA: TGCAGTGCTAGTAGAGCTGGCTACACCTTC. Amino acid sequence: CSASRAGYTF.

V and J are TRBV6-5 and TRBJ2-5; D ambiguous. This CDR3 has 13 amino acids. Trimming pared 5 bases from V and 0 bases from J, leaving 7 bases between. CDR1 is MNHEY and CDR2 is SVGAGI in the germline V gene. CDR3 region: CASSLQYQETQYF. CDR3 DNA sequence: TGTGCCAGCAGTCTACAGTACCAAGAGACCCAGTACTTC.

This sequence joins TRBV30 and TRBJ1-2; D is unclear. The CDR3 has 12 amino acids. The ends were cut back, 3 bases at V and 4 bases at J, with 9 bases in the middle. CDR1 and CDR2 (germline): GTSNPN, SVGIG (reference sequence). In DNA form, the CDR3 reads TGTGCCTGGAGAATAGGGAGCTATGGCTACACCTTC. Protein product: CAWRIGSYGYTF.

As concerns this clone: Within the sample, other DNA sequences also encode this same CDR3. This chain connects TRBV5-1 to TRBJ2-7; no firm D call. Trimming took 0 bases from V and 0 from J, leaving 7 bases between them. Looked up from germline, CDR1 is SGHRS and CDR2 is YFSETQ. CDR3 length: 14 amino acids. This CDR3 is CASSLGGSSYEQYF. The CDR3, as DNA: TGCGCCAGCAGCTTGGGAGGCAGCTCCTACGAGCAGTACTTC.

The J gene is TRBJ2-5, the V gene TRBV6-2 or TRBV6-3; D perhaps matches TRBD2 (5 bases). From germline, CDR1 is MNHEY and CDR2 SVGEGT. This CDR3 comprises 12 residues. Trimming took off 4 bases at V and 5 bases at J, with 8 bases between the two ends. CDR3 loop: CASSLARETQYF. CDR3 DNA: TGTGCCAGCAGTTTAGCGAGGGAGACCCAGTACTTC.